What follows is one T cell receptor beta chain and its context. The antigen is unknown. The germline CDR1 and CDR2 sequences are SGHVS and FQNEAQ. Germline trimming cut 0 bases from V and 12 bases from J; bases unmatched to any gene: 11. This CDR3 region has 14 residues. Both 60 Vbeta primers and 13 Jbeta primers went into the PCR. Here immunoSEQ multiplex PCR was the method, and the copy in TCRdb shows in-frame clones only, minus some. The data contain some 150,000 clones, 70% to 85% of them singletons. The data were obtained in a study of cytomegalovirus exposure and HLA in healthy donors. General study results and limits: At a 0.05 false discovery rate, a later analysis found around 15,000 TCR beta sequences to be associated with HLA alleles. Within an earlier analysis, most TCR beta V segments proved productive either about 87% or about 30% of the time. Upon later analysis, HLA-associated TCR beta chains proved more clonally expanded than other, equally common chains.

Sampled while nominally healthy, donors likely had unrecorded immune exposures. The specimen sequenced was PBMCs. This chain links TRBV7-8 with TRBJ2-7; 7 bases map to TRBD1. This TCR was sampled from a man aged 40-49 years in good health and CMV-seronegative. CDR3 in amino acids: CASSLAQGVLRRYF. The CDR3 DNA reads as TGTGCCAGCAGCTTAGCGCAGGGGGTCCTAAGGAGGTACTTC.